These 15 T cell receptor beta chains were sequenced from one sample in a study of T cell responses to AZD1222 COVID-19 vaccine. This table comes from immunoSEQ multiplex PCR, and its TCRdb copy is limited to in-frame clones, with some not included. Found here are 120,000 or so clones, roughly 87% of them singletons; the top ten hold about 10%. Sequencing was performed on peripheral blood, taken on day 0 of AZD1222 vaccination. These receptors all stem from an adult in good health.

This clone was seen only once. The chain couples TRBV11-2 to TRBJ2-1, with 7 nucleotides matching TRBD1. Losses at the gene ends were 1 base for V and 2 bases for J; bases not matched to a gene: 2. The CDR3 covers 15 residues. Per germline, CDR1 SGHAT and CDR2 FQNNGV. CDR3 residues: CASSLAQGTYNEQFF. CDR3 bases: TGTGCCAGCAGCTTAGCACAGGGGACCTACAATGAGCAGTTCTTC. The entire variable domain, with the rest obtained from reference TRBV11-2 and TRBJ2-1, is as follows: EAGVAQSPRYKIIEKRQSVAFWCNPISGHATLYWYQQILGQGPKLLIQFQNNGVVDDSQLPKDRFSAERLKGVDSTLKIQPAKLEDSAVYLCASSLAQGTYNEQFFGPGTRLTVL.

V is TRBV2 and J is TRBJ2-7; 7 bases line up with TRBD1. Trimming cost V 8 bases and J 7 bases; bases outside gene matches: 11. This CDR3 spans 13 amino acids. Germline V lookup: CDR1 SNHLY, CDR2 FYNNEI. CDR3 nucleotides: TGTGCCAGCGGCGCCCAGGGGGTGGGGGAGCAGTACTTC. Translation gives CASGAQGVGEQYF.

The V call is TRBV20-1, the J call TRBJ1-3, with D possibly being TRBD1 (5 bases). Trimming removed 5 bases from V and 8 bases from J, with 10 bases in between. Germline CDR1 and CDR2: DFQATT and SNEGSKA (reference sequence). The CDR3 is 11 residues long. The CDR3 nucleotides are TGCAGTGCTCCTTGGGGGGACACCATATATTTT. Amino acids: CSAPWGDTIYF.

The chain recombines TRBV12-3 or TRBV12-4 with TRBJ1-1; D is unresolved. This CDR3 has 13 amino acids. V dropped 1 base and J dropped 1 base, with 4 bases sitting between them. The CDR3 region is CASSLEGNTEAFF. Written as DNA, the CDR3 is TGTGCCAGCAGTTTAGAAGGGAACACTGAAGCTTTCTTT.

The sample holds one count of this clone. The chain uses TRBV11-3 and TRBJ1-2; D unclear. Germline-derived CDR1 and CDR2 are SGHNT and YENEEA. The CDR3 has 14 residues. Deletions cut 3 bases from V and 14 bases from J, with 22 bases between. This chain's CDR3 is CASSFTNGLLPFTF. The CDR3 nucleotides read TGTGCCAGCAGCTTTACTAATGGACTGCTGCCGTTTACCTTC.

This chain's CDR3 is CASSQDRSAGRGYTF. CDR3 nucleotides: TGCGCCAGCAGCCAAGATCGGTCGGCCGGGAGGGGCTACACCTTC. The chain combines TRBV4-1 with TRBJ1-2; D gene uncertain. Trimming removed 0 bases from V and 8 bases from J, with 16 bases in between. The CDR3 is 15 amino acids. Germline CDR1 MGHRA, CDR2 YSYEKL.

The V gene is TRBV7-9, the J gene TRBJ2-4; tentatively, D is TRBD2 (5 bases). Germline V gene lookup returns CDR1 SEHNR and CDR2 FQNEAQ (reference sequence). Trimming stripped 5 bases from V and 4 bases from J, with 9 bases between. There are 13 residues in the CDR3. CDR3 nucleotides: TGTGCCAGCAGCCCGACGGGGAAAAACATTCAGTACTTC. Protein: CASSPTGKNIQYF.

The rearrangement uses TRBV28 and TRBJ2-7; 9 bases agree with TRBD2. The CDR3 length is 16 residues. CDR1 is MDHEN, CDR2 SYDVKM, per germline. Trimming took 5 bases from V and 1 from J; bases not matched to a gene: 9. CDR3 DNA: TGTGCCAGCAGTAGGCTAGCGGGACCAAGTTCCTACGAGCAGTACTTC. Translating gives CASSRLAGPSSYEQYF.

The chain carries TRBV6-2 or TRBV6-3 and TRBJ1-6, with a possible D match to TRBD1 (6 bases). The V and J ends lost 4 bases and 15 bases respectively, with 31 bases between them. This CDR3 region has 18 residues. In germline, CDR1 is MNHEY, CDR2 SVGEGT. CDR3 DNA: TGTGCCAGCAGTTCAACCAAGGCCCCGGGTCCCAGGGGCCTGATCCTCCACTTT. This gives the protein CASSSTKAPGPRGLILHF.

The rearrangement uses TRBV28 and TRBJ1-2, with D maybe TRBD1 (6 bases). Trimming took 6 bases from V and 6 from J, leaving 17 bases between them. Germline V CDR1 and CDR2: MDHEN, SYDVKM. The CDR3 totals 14 residues. DNA of the CDR3: TGTGCCAGCAGCCGCTCGCGGGGGCGAGATGGCTACACCTTC. Its protein product is CASSRSRGRDGYTF.

This clone has just one count. The rearrangement links TRBV14 to TRBJ2-7; 12 nucleotides agree with TRBD2. V dropped 4 bases and J dropped 12; count of bases not matched to a gene: 7. CDR1 SGHDN and CDR2 FVKESK come from the germline V gene. The CDR3 runs to 13 residues. This CDR3 is CASSLRLAGELYF. CDR3 DNA: TGTGCCAGCAGCCTTCGACTAGCGGGAGAACTGTACTTC.

The table lists this clone with a count of one. The chain carries TRBV6-5 and TRBJ1-1; the D gene is possibly TRBD1 (5 bases). The CDR3 has 13 amino acids. Germline-derived CDR1 and CDR2 are MNHEY and SVGAGI. Trimming removed 6 bases at V and 3 bases at J, with 11 bases between. CDR3 coding DNA: TGTGCCAGCAGACGGGGCTTGTACACTGAAGCTTTCTTT. Residues: CASRRGLYTEAFF.

V and J are TRBV3-1 (or the pseudogene TRBV3-2) and TRBJ2-7; 8 bases map to TRBD1. The trim removed 2 bases at V and 0 bases at J, leaving 9 bases unmatched. The CDR3 contains 17 residues. The germline V gene has CDR1 LGHDT and CDR2 YNNKEL (reference sequence). CDR3: CASSQHLGQVASYEQYF. DNA of the CDR3: TGTGCCAGCAGCCAACACCTGGGACAGGTAGCCTCCTACGAGCAGTACTTC.

V gene TRBV27 combines with J gene TRBJ2-1, with D possibly TRBD1 on 6 matching bases. Looked up from germline, CDR1 is MNHEY and CDR2 is SMNVEV (reference sequence). The CDR3 spans 16 residues. The V and J ends lost 1 base and 8 bases respectively, with 18 bases between them. The CDR3 nucleotides read TGTGCCAGCAGTTTATTCCAGGGGACGTCTACAGATGAGCAGTTCTTC. It yields the protein CASSLFQGTSTDEQFF.

This chain connects TRBV5-4 to TRBJ1-3; D might be TRBD1 (5 bases). V shed 4 bases and J shed 1 base, with 12 bases lying between them. The germline V gene has CDR1 SGHNT and CDR2 YYREEE (reference sequence). The CDR3 sequence is 15 residues long. The CDR3 sequence: CASSTAGASGNTIYF. The CDR3 DNA is TGTGCCAGCAGCACCGCTGGGGCTTCTGGAAACACCATATATTTT.